This T cell receptor beta chain stems from a study of blood T cell repertoires in COVID-19. The assay was immunoSEQ multiplex PCR, and TCRdb's table has in-frame clones only and misses some. The data contain approximately 330,000 clones, about 86% of them seen just once; the ten biggest clones take up around 4.5%. The germline gives CDR1 SNHLY, CDR2 FYNNEI. The CDR3 is 15 amino acids. Trimming stripped 6 bases from V and 5 bases from J, with 19 bases between. This TCR was sampled from a woman aged 40 to 50 with acute COVID-19. Sequences were obtained from PBMCs or T cells enriched from blood (not recorded which). The J gene is TRBJ2-5, the V gene TRBV2; tentative D call: TRBD1 (6 bases). For the CDR3, the DNA is TGTGCCAGCAGATATTTGGACAGACCCCAGGAGACCCAGTACTTC. This codes for CASRYLDRPQETQYF.